The TCR beta chain described here comes from a study of early T cells in non-severe SARS-CoV-2 infection. Study details: The authors sequenced bulk RNA from unsorted whole blood, leaving chains unpaired. Study conclusions and caveats: Anti-spike CD8 responses were favored by VDJdb matching, which missed private and CD4 specificities.

The germline V and J ends were trimmed by 4 bases and 3 bases, with 7 bases remaining between them. The CDR3 extends over 13 amino acids. The V gene's germline CDR1 is KGHDR and CDR2 SFDVKD. Individual cDNA molecules carried attached unique molecular identifiers. From the 5' RACE reads, TCRdb called clonotypes with MiXCR, one entry per CDR3 protein. The table shows 25,000 to 35,000 distinct CDR3 sequences, with about 3% occurring only once. The table lists this clonotype with many counts. Its antigen remains unidentified. This TCR was sampled from an adult who was a healthcare worker with PCR-confirmed SARS-CoV-2 infection or an uninfected control (not recorded which). The material sequenced was whole blood. The rearrangement uses TRBV24-1 and TRBJ2-3; D gene uncertain. CDR3 region: CATSDRETDTQYF. The CDR3 DNA sequence: TGTGCCACCAGTGACCGCGAGACAGATACGCAGTATTTT.